The T cell receptor (beta chain) described here comes from a study of OX40 agonist ivuxolimab in advanced cancers. A note on the overall study: Ivuxolimab was an agonistic, fully human IgG2 monoclonal antibody directed against OX40 (CD134), a costimulatory receptor. Intravenous ivuxolimab was administered to patients every 2 weeks at six dose levels: 0.01, 0.1, 0.3, 1.5, 3 and 10 mg/kg. Of the roughly 54 dose-escalation patients, hepatocellular carcinoma was present in 19, melanoma in approximately 15, renal cell carcinoma in 9 and head and neck cancer in 9. In the dose-escalation cohort, 65% to 85% of patients were male, and the mean age was around 65 years with a range of roughly 23 to 79. Patients were allowed to have had prior anti-PD-1, anti-PD-L1 or anti-CTLA-4 therapy, and 30% to 40% of the dose-escalation patients had been treated with checkpoint inhibitors. Partial responses were achieved by three dose-escalation patients, of whom one had hepatocellular carcinoma and two had cutaneous melanoma. Peripheral TCRbeta sequencing was intended to test whether TCR sequence diversity was altered and clonal T-cell expansion was caused by ivuxolimab. The paper reports the monotherapy dose-escalation portion (N = 52 patients) of the phase I ivuxolimab trial.

Genomic DNA was isolated from the sorted cells so that the TCRbeta CDR3 region could be sequenced. The immunoSEQ Assay was used for sequencing of TCRbeta CDR3 regions. Here the immuneACCESS table is served through TCRdb, limited to in-frame sequences with V and J called. Missing clones are a known gap in these copies; in checked studies unresolved V genes cover under half, and the rest lacks a known reason. The sample includes about 59,000 clones, with almost 95% observed a single time. Of the sample, around 20% is held by the ten largest clones. The trial excluded patients who had a history of autoimmune disease or who were on systemic immunosuppression. Peripheral blood for TCR sequencing was drawn from every dose cohort at baseline, at cycle 4 day 1 and at cycle 7 day 1. The samples were drawn from a first-in-human, open-label, multicenter phase I dose-escalation trial of ivuxolimab. The trial enrolled adults with locally advanced or metastatic head and neck squamous cell, hepatocellular, melanoma or renal cell carcinoma. Before TCR sequencing, CD4+ and CD8+ T cells were separately sorted from peripheral blood.

Beyond this particular receptor, the publication reports: On average, CD8+ T cells showed more expanded clones than CD4+ T cells after ivuxolimab. At doses of 0.1 to 3.0 mg/kg, clonal expansion of both CD4+ and CD8+ T cells in blood was seen between baseline and week 6. In partial responders in the 0.1-3.0 mg/kg groups, normalized peripheral clonal expansion was found to be among the lowest, especially among CD8+ T cells. Low levels of normalized T-cell clonal expansion were also shown by some nonresponding patients. The antigen specificity of the clonally expanded peripheral T cells was not determined.

In this sample, this clone turned up once. The clone's antigen remains unknown. There are no base qualities to consult, and no much larger clone falls within one base. CDR1 and CDR2 are read off the germline V gene as MGHRA and YSYEKL. The CDR3 holds 17 amino acids from the cysteine to the phenylalanine. Here the CDR3 DNA is all that survives: 51 bases in frame from base 1. Trimming removed 0 bases from V and 1 base from J, leaving 16 bases between the germline ends. This clonotype was sampled from an adult with an advanced solid tumor such as melanoma, head and neck, liver or kidney cancer. The chain is encoded by TRBV4-1 joined to TRBJ2-7, with TRBD2 perhaps the D gene, on 5 matching bases. Material: CD4+ or CD8+ T cells sorted from blood, obtained in a trial of the OX40 agonist ivuxolimab. In nucleotides, the sequence is TGCGCCAGCAGCCAAGATGGCGTAGGCGGGCCATCCTACGAGCAGTACTTC. The translation is CASSQDGVGGPSYEQYF.